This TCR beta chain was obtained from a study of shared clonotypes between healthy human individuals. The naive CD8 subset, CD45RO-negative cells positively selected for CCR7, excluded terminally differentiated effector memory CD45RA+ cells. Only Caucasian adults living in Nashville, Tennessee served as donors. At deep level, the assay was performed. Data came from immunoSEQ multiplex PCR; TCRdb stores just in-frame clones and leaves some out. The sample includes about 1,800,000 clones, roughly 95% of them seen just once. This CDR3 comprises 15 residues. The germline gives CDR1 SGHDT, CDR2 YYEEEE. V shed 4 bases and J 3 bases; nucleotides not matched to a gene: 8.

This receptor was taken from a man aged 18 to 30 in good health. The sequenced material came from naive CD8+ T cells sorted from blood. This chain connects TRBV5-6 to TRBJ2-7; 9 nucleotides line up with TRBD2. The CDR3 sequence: CASSAGGKGVYEQYF. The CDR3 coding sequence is TGTGCCAGCAGCGCGGGAGGGAAAGGGGTCTACGAGCAGTACTTC.